This TCR beta chain came from a study of CD8 T cells in ankylosing spondylitis. In germline, CDR1 is SGHRS, CDR2 YFSETQ. The V and J ends lost 1 base and 8 bases, in that order; junction bases with no gene match: 14. The CDR3 length is 17 residues. TCRdb reprocessed the 5' RACE reads via MiXCR and lists one record per CDR3 protein. The sample lists about 280,000 distinct CDR3 sequences, 15% to 20% occurring once. Sequences were obtained from blood, either unsorted or a sorted T cell fraction (not recorded which). The source is a male donor with ankylosing spondylitis or in good health (not recorded which). This chain uses TRBV5-1 with TRBJ1-4, with TRBD1 identical over 7 bases. In DNA form, the CDR3 reads TGCGCCAGCAGCTTGTCCCTCCGACAGGGTGTGGAAGAAAAACTGTTTTTT. Translation: CASSLSLRQGVEEKLFF.